A single sample gave rise to the 31 T cell receptor beta chains below, sequenced in a study of identical twins. MiXCR, applied by TCRdb to the 5' RACE reads, yields one record per CDR3 protein. The table shows about 530,000 distinct CDR3 sequences, with around 20% occurring only once. Another study also made use of these data, one on yellow fever vaccine responses in identical twins.

Source material: CD4+ T cells sorted from blood. The receptors derive from a woman aged 18-29 years in good health.

As to this clonotype: A read error may account for a junction end that differs from germline. The chain links TRBV12-3 or TRBV12-4 to TRBJ2-7, with 11 positions matching TRBD1. CDR3 length equals 13 residues. The CDR3 reads CASSFSDRGRLGF. The CDR3 DNA reads TGTGCCAGCAGTTTCTCGGACAGGGGGCGTCTAGGCTTC.

The table lists this clonotype with a few counts. V gene TRBV24-1 combines with J gene TRBJ2-1, with D maybe TRBD2 (5 bases). Germline V gene data show CDR1 as KGHDR and CDR2 as SFDVKD. This CDR3 is built from 13 residues. Trimming cost V 0 bases and J 8 bases, with 7 bases left between them. This CDR3 reads CATSDLFSDEQFF. In DNA form, the CDR3 reads TGTGCCACCAGTGATTTGTTTAGCGATGAGCAGTTCTTC.

The gene calls are TRBV14 and TRBJ2-6, with D unresolved. Germline values: CDR1 SGHDN, CDR2 FVKESK. The CDR3 has 17 amino acids. V was trimmed by 4 bases and J by 1 base, leaving 14 bases between them. The CDR3 loop is CASSPNRLESGANVLTF. The DNA for the CDR3 is TGTGCCAGCAGCCCAAATCGACTGGAATCTGGGGCCAACGTCCTGACTTTC.

The chain links TRBV12-3 or TRBV12-4 to TRBJ2-3; possibly TRBD2 for D (6 bases). This CDR3 is 11 amino acids long. Trimming took 7 bases from V and 8 from J, leaving 10 bases between them. CDR3 amino acids: CASNLGGTQYF. The CDR3 DNA is TGTGCCAGCAACTTGGGAGGTACGCAGTATTTT.

CDR3 nucleotide sequence: TGTGCCACCAGTGACCCTAGATGGACCTATTCCAATGAGCAGTTCTTC. Its protein product is CATSDPRWTYSNEQFF. V is TRBV24-1 and J is TRBJ2-1; D gene ambiguous. This CDR3 spans 16 amino acids. Germline V CDR1 and CDR2: KGHDR, SFDVKD. The V gene lost 4 bases and the J gene lost 6 bases, with 18 bases spanning the gap.

CDR3 protein: CASSFGGRYEQYV. In nucleotides, the CDR3 is TGTGCCAGCAGTTTCGGGGGAAGATACGAGCAGTACGTC. The J gene is TRBJ2-7, the V gene TRBV12-3 or TRBV12-4; possibly TRBD2 for D (6 bases). This CDR3 comprises 13 residues. Trimming cost V 3 bases and J 4 bases, with 10 bases left between them.

This clonotype was recorded once. The V call is TRBV5-5, the J call TRBJ1-2, with D unresolved. The CDR3 length is 15 residues. Per the germline V gene, CDR1 is SGHKS and CDR2 is YYEKEE (reference sequence). V was cut by 0 bases and J by 2 bases, with 11 bases left in between. CDR3 sequence (DNA): TGTGCCAGCAGCTTGGAGGTGGTATCCAACTATGGCTACACCTTC. Encoded protein: CASSLEVVSNYGYTF.

The sample holds a few counts of this clonotype. The V call is TRBV5-1, the J call TRBJ2-3; D is uncertain. This CDR3 is built from 15 residues. The V end was cut by 7 bases, the J end by 1 base, with 16 bases between. Germline V gene lookup returns CDR1 SGHRS and CDR2 YFSETQ. CDR3 loop: CASGPVGQGTDTQYF. DNA for the CDR3: TGCGCCAGCGGCCCCGTAGGTCAGGGCACAGATACGCAGTATTTT.

This clonotype has a single count. The rearrangement joins TRBV4-1 to TRBJ2-2; 9 bases match TRBD2. V lost 0 bases and J lost 0; bases outside the gene matches: 2. The CDR3 spans 17 residues. Per germline, CDR1 MGHRA and CDR2 YSYEKL. Here the CDR3 reads CASSQEAGGTNTGELFF. DNA for the CDR3: TGCGCCAGCAGCCAAGAAGCGGGGGGAACGAACACCGGGGAGCTGTTTTTT.

This clonotype was counted only a few times. The rearrangement links TRBV4-1 to TRBJ1-1; D call uncertain. The V gene lost 3 bases and the J gene lost 1 base, with 12 bases spanning the gap. This CDR3 comprises 15 residues. Looked up from germline, CDR1 is MGHRA and CDR2 is YSYEKL. In DNA form, the CDR3 reads TGCGCCAGCAGCCACAAGAAGACGGCGAACACTGAAGCTTTCTTT. Translated: CASSHKKTANTEAFF.

This chain joins TRBV5-1 and TRBJ2-1; 10 bases are a match to TRBD2. The ends lost 6 bases at V and 4 bases at J; junction bases unmatched: 7. The CDR3 is 15 amino acids. The V gene's germline CDR1 is SGHRS and CDR2 YFSETQ. This chain's CDR3 is CASTQAGGRYNEQFF. CDR3 coding DNA: TGCGCCAGCACTCAAGCGGGAGGGCGATACAATGAGCAGTTCTTC.

J is TRBJ2-1 and V is TRBV15; 9 bases are shared with TRBD2. V shed 0 bases, J shed 3 bases, and the junction held 6 bases outside the gene matches. Germline loops: CDR1 LNHNV, CDR2 YYDKDF (reference sequence). The CDR3 is 17 amino acids. This CDR3 reads CATSREVGTSYYNEQFF. DNA for the CDR3: TGTGCCACCAGCAGAGAAGTCGGGACTAGCTACTACAATGAGCAGTTCTTC.

This clonotype was seen more than once but under ten times. Here the CDR3 DNA reads TGTGCCACGATGCTCGAGAGGGGCCGTAATGAGCAGTTCTTC. It translates to CATMLERGRNEQFF. The rearrangement joins TRBV15 to TRBJ2-1, with D possibly called TRBD1 or TRBD2 (5 bases each). The CDR3 covers 14 residues. Trimming took off 9 bases at V and 7 bases at J, with 19 bases between the two ends. In germline, CDR1 is LNHNV, CDR2 YYDKDF (reference sequence). The complete variable domain, with remaining parts taken from reference TRBV15 and TRBJ2-1, reads DAMVIQNPRYQVTQFGKPVTLSCSQTLNHNVMYWYQQKSSQAPKLLFHYYDKDFNNEADTPDNFQSRRPNTSFCFLDIRSPGLGDTAMYLCATMLERGRNEQFFGPGTRLTVL.

This clonotype was counted between two and nine times. The CDR3 loop is CASSPQMGLGEQFF. The CDR3 DNA follows: TGTGCCAGCAGCCCTCAGATGGGGTTAGGTGAGCAGTTCTTC. The V gene is TRBV3-1, the J gene TRBJ2-1; no clear D gene. Germline values: CDR1 LGHDT, CDR2 YNNKEL (reference sequence). The CDR3 is made up of 14 amino acids. V lost 4 bases and J lost 9, with 16 bases in between.

This clonotype was picked up a small number of times. The chain combines TRBV29-1 with TRBJ1-5, with a tentative D call TRBD1 (5 bases). The CDR3 has 12 residues. Germline-derived CDR1 and CDR2 are SQVTM and ANQGSEA. V was clipped by 4 bases and J by 4 bases, with 8 bases between them. The CDR3 protein is CSVVEGNQPQHF. The CDR3 DNA reads as TGCAGCGTTGTGGAGGGGAATCAGCCCCAGCATTTT.

This clonotype has a handful of counts. The chain recombines TRBV20-1 with TRBJ1-5; D not certain. The germline V and J ends were trimmed by 7 bases and 2 bases, with 9 bases remaining between them. Germline assignment: CDR1 DFQATT and CDR2 SNEGSKA (reference sequence). CDR3 size: 12 residues. The CDR3: CSGVRGNQPQHF. The CDR3 coding sequence is TGCAGTGGGGTCCGGGGCAATCAGCCCCAGCATTTT.

This clonotype has more than one count but fewer than ten. The CDR3 DNA reads as TGTGCCAGCAGTTACGTGGCGAACCAAGAGACCCAGTACTTC. This codes for CASSYVANQETQYF. The chain joins TRBV6-5 to TRBJ2-5, with D uncertain. Germline V gene sequence: CDR1 MNHEY, CDR2 SVGAGI. Between the trimmed V and J ends, which lost 2 bases and 0 bases, there was a span of 7 bases. This CDR3 region has 14 residues.

The chain couples TRBV28 to TRBJ1-2, with 10 bases fitting TRBD1. Per the germline V gene, CDR1 is MDHEN and CDR2 is SYDVKM. V shed 4 bases, J shed 4 bases, and the junction held 6 bases outside the gene matches. This CDR3 contains 15 residues. The CDR3 DNA follows: TGTGCCAGCAGTTCCCTGGGACAGGGGTCCTATGGCTACACCTTC. It codes for CASSSLGQGSYGYTF.

This chain uses TRBV20-1 with TRBJ1-2; D possibly corresponds to TRBD1 (6 bases). There are 13 residues in the CDR3. Trimming stripped 5 bases from V and 0 bases from J, with 10 bases between. Germline lookup yields CDR1 DFQATT and CDR2 SNEGSKA (reference sequence). The CDR3 region is CSAADSSNYGYTF. CDR3 bases: TGCAGTGCTGCGGACAGCTCTAACTATGGCTACACCTTC.

This chain joins TRBV20-1 and TRBJ2-3; no firm D call. The V end was cut by 0 bases, the J end by 2 bases, with 12 bases between. CDR3 size: 15 residues. Germline V lookup: CDR1 DFQATT, CDR2 SNEGSKA (reference sequence). The CDR3 nucleotides are TGCAGTGCTAGAGAAACCCGTCACAACACAGATACGCAGTATTTT. It codes for CSARETRHNTDTQYF.

This clonotype was seen a handful of times. The rearrangement uses TRBV7-9 and TRBJ2-1; D may be TRBD2 (6 bases). The CDR3 is 16 amino acids. CDR1 is SEHNR, CDR2 FQNEAQ, per germline (reference sequence). V dropped 4 bases and J dropped 4 bases, with 17 bases sitting between them. The DNA of the CDR3 is TGTGCCAGCAGCTCCAAATGGGGGGAGACTTACAATGAGCAGTTCTTC. Protein product: CASSSKWGETYNEQFF.

The rearrangement links TRBV7-9 to TRBJ2-3, with D perhaps matching TRBD1 (5 bases). Trimming took 1 base from V and 5 from J, leaving 13 bases between them. Germline lookup yields CDR1 SEHNR and CDR2 FQNEAQ (reference sequence). CDR3 size: 15 residues. CDR3 sequence reads: CASSLGKGAGDTQYF. The CDR3 bases are TGTGCCAGCAGCTTAGGAAAAGGGGCCGGAGATACGCAGTATTTT.

The CDR3 coding sequence is TGCAGTGCTAGAGTATCAGCGGGAGTGGATGAGCAGTTCTTC. It codes for CSARVSAGVDEQFF. This sequence joins TRBV20-1 and TRBJ2-1; the match to TRBD2 covers 8 bases. V shed 1 base, J shed 8 bases, and the junction held 7 bases outside the gene matches. CDR1 and CDR2 (germline): DFQATT, SNEGSKA (reference sequence). The CDR3 length is 14 residues.

This clonotype was counted only a few times. V usage is TRBV28 and J usage is TRBJ2-3; tentative D call: TRBD1 (6 bases). Germline V gene data show CDR1 as MDHEN and CDR2 as SYDVKM. The CDR3 runs to 15 residues. Trimming cost V 5 bases and J 2 bases, with 14 bases left between them. The CDR3 sequence is CASSRGSAPTDTQYF. CDR3 nucleotide sequence: TGTGCCAGCAGTAGGGGGAGCGCCCCCACAGATACGCAGTATTTT.

Only a few counts were recorded for this clonotype. For the CDR3, the DNA is TGTGCCATCAGTTGGCAAGACACCGGGGAGCTGTTTTTT. Residues: CAISWQDTGELFF. The chain carries TRBV10-3 and TRBJ2-2; no clear D. Trimming stripped 5 bases from V and 3 bases from J, with 7 bases between. The CDR3 is made up of 13 amino acids. CDR1 ENHRY and CDR2 SYGVKD come from the germline V gene.

The chain joins TRBV4-1 to TRBJ2-1; 12 nucleotides align to TRBD1. Germline V lookup: CDR1 MGHRA, CDR2 YSYEKL. V gave up 4 bases and J gave up 2 bases; unmatched junction bases: 6. There are 17 residues in the CDR3. CDR3 DNA sequence: TGCGCCAGCAGCCCCTGGGACAGGGGGCTGACCTACAATGAGCAGTTCTTC. Encoded protein: CASSPWDRGLTYNEQFF.

V usage is TRBV27 and J usage is TRBJ2-1; 8 nucleotides align to TRBD2. V shed 7 bases, J shed 6 bases, and the junction held 11 bases outside the gene matches. CDR1 is MNHEY, CDR2 SMNVEV, per germline (reference sequence). The CDR3 runs 15 residues. The CDR3 DNA reads as TGTGCCAGCACCCTCCTCGGGGCGGGAGGCAATGAGCAGTTCTTC. Its translation is CASTLLGAGGNEQFF.

This clonotype turned up a few times. The chain combines TRBV5-6 with TRBJ1-1, with D uncertain. V shed 2 bases and J shed 11 bases, with 13 bases lying between them. Germline assignment: CDR1 SGHDT and CDR2 YYEEEE. This CDR3 has 12 residues. This CDR3 reads CASSFGGPTAFF. Written as DNA, the CDR3 is TGTGCCAGCAGCTTCGGCGGCCCTACGGCTTTCTTT.

This clonotype was seen more than once but under ten times. The chain recombines TRBV12-3 or TRBV12-4 with TRBJ2-1; 8 nucleotides agree with TRBD1. The V segment lost 7 bases and the J segment 7 bases; nucleotides outside the gene matches: 9. This CDR3 comprises 14 residues. CDR3 in amino acids: CASILTGANNEQFF. As DNA, the CDR3 is TGTGCCAGCATCCTGACAGGGGCGAATAATGAGCAGTTCTTC.

This chain connects TRBV7-6 to TRBJ2-2; 9 positions match TRBD1. The trim removed 8 bases at V and 6 bases at J, leaving 10 bases unmatched. Germline loops: CDR1 SGHVS, CDR2 FNYEAQ. The CDR3 has 15 residues. CDR3 amino acids: CASAPGTGNSGELFF. In DNA, the CDR3 is TGTGCCAGCGCCCCCGGGACAGGGAATTCCGGGGAGCTGTTTTTT. Based on the CDR3 plus reference TRBV7-6 and TRBJ2-2, the full variable domain is GAGVSQSPRYKVTKRGQDVALRCDPISGHVSLYWYRQALGQGPEFLTYFNYEAQQDKSGLPNDRFSAERPEGSISTLTIQRTEQRDSAMYRCASAPGTGNSGELFFGEGSRLTVL.

This clonotype was seen more than once but under ten times. The gene calls are TRBV20-1 and TRBJ2-5; D unclear. The CDR3 has 13 amino acids. The germline V gene has CDR1 DFQATT and CDR2 SNEGSKA (reference sequence). V shed 6 bases and J shed 1 base, with 12 bases lying between them. The CDR3 region has the DNA TGCAGTGCCGACGACCATTTCCAAGAGACCCAGTACTTC. Protein sequence: CSADDHFQETQYF.